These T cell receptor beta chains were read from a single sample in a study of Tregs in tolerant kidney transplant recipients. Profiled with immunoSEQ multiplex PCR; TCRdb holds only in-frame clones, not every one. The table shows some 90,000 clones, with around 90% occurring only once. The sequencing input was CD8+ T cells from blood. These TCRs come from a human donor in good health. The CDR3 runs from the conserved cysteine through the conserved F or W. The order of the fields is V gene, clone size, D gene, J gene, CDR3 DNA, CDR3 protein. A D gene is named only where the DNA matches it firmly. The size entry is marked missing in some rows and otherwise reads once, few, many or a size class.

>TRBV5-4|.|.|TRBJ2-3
TGTGCCAGCAGCTTGGAAGGCAGGACTGGCACAGATACGCAGTATTTT
CASSLEGRTGTDTQYF
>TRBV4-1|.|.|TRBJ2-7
TGCGCCAGCAGACCGTCCGAAGTCTCCTACGAGCAGTACTTC
CASRPSEVSYEQYF
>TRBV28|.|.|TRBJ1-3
TGTGCCAGCAGTACCCTACAGGACAACTCTGGAAACACCATATATTTT
CASSTLQDNSGNTIYF
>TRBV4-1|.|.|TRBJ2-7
TGCGCCAGCAGCCAGCTTGGACGGGTGAGCTCCTACGAGCAGTACTTC
CASSQLGRVSSYEQYF
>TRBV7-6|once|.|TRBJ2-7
TGTGCCAGCAGCCCACCTGGGAGCTACGAGCAGTACTTC
CASSPPGSYEQYF
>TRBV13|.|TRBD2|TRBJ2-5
TGTGCCAGCAGCCCGGTTGGGAGCGGGGGGCTCCAAGAGACCCAGTACTTC
CASSPVGSGGLQETQYF
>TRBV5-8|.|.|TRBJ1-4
TGTGCCAGCAGCCAAGGACGGGTTGCAACTAATGAAAAACTGTTTTTT
CASSQGRVATNEKLFF
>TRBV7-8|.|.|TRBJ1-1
TGTGCCAGCAGCCTCCCCGGACAGAACACTGAAGCTTTCTTT
CASSLPGQNTEAFF
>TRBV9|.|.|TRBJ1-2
TGTGCCAGCAGCGTAGGTGGGGCTGATGGCTACACCTTC
CASSVGGADGYTF
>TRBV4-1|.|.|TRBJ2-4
TGCGCCAGCAGCGGCAGAACCGCCAAAAACATTCAGTACTTC
CASSGRTAKNIQYF
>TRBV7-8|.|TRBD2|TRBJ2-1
TGTGCCAGCAGCTTGGGACTAGCGGGGGGTTCCACTCCCTACAATGAGCAGTTCTTC
CASSLGLAGGSTPYNEQFF
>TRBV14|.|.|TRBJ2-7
TGTGCCAGCAGCCAAAACAGGGCTCGGGACTACTACGAGCAGTACTTC
CASSQNRARDYYEQYF
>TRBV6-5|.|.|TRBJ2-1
TGTGCCAGCAGTTACTCTCTTCCAGCCAGTAATGAGCAGTTCTTC
CASSYSLPASNEQFF
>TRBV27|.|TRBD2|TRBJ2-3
TGTGCCAGCAGTAACCATCGGCGGGGGGGCGGGGATACGCAGTATTTT
CASSNHRRGGGDTQYF
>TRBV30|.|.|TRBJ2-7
TGTGCCTGGAGGGACAGTGGATCCTACGAGCAGTACTTC
CAWRDSGSYEQYF
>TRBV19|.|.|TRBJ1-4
TGTGCCAGTAGTATCGGACAGCCCCTTAATGAAAAACTGTTTTTT
CASSIGQPLNEKLFF
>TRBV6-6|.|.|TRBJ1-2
TGTGCCAGCAGTTACCAACTTAACTATGGCTACACCTTC
CASSYQLNYGYTF
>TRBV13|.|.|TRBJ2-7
TGTGCCAGCAGCCAAGGTGAATCCTACGAGCAGTACTTC
CASSQGESYEQYF
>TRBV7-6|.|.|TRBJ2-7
TGTGCCAGCAGCTTAGACGGTACGGAGTACTTC
CASSLDGTEYF
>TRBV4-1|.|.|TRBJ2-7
TGCGCCAGCAGCCAAGTTAGCGACAGCTCCTACGAGCAGTACTTC
CASSQVSDSSYEQYF
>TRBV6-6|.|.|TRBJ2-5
TGTGCCAGCAGTTATGGCGGGGGCAGAGAGACCCAGTACTTC
CASSYGGGRETQYF
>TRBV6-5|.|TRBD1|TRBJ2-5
TGTGCCAGCAGCCACGGACAGGGTTGGGCCCAGTACTTC
CASSHGQGWAQYF
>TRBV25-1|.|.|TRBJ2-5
TGTGCCAGCAGTGATTCGGGGTGGTTGGAGACCCAGTACTTC
CASSDSGWLETQYF
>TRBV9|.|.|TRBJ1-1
TGTGCCAGCAGCGGGCAGGCGAACACTGAAGCTTTCTTT
CASSGQANTEAFF
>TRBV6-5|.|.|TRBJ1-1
TGTGCCAGCAGAGTACAGGGAATAGCCACTGAAGCTTTCTTT
CASRVQGIATEAFF
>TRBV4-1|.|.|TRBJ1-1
TGCGCCAGCAGCCACGGATCCGGGACAAGGAACACTGAAGCTTTCTTT
CASSHGSGTRNTEAFF
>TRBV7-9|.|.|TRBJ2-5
TGTGCCAGCAGCCATCCCCGGGACATCATAGAGACCCAGTACTTC
CASSHPRDIIETQYF
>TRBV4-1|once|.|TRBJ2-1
TGCGCCAGCAGCCCCCGGACCCACGGCAATGAGCAGTTCTTC
CASSPRTHGNEQFF
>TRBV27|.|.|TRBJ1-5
TGTGCCAGCAGAGGCCTGGACGCCGGCCAGCATTTT
CASRGLDAGQHF
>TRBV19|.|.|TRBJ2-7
TGTGCCAGTAGTATCCTTTGGGGCGCCTACGAGCAGTACTTC
CASSILWGAYEQYF
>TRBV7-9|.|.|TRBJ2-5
TGTGCCAGCAGCTTGGTCGGAGGGCAAGAGACCCAGTACTTC
CASSLVGGQETQYF
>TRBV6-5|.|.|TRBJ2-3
TGTGCCAGCACCCCTCAGGGGATGGGGGCAGATACGCAGTATTTT
CASTPQGMGADTQYF
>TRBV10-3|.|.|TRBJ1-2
TGTGCCATCAGTGAGTCGACAGATAACTATGGCTACACCTTC
CAISESTDNYGYTF
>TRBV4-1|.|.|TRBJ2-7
TGCGCCAGCAGCCAAGTTACGCAATCCTCCTACGAGCAGTACTTC
CASSQVTQSSYEQYF
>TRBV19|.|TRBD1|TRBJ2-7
TGTGCCAGTAGTCTAGGGACAGGGGGCGAGCAGTACTTC
CASSLGTGGEQYF
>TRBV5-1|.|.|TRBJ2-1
TGCGCCAGCAGCTCCGACAGCAATGAGCAGTTCTTC
CASSSDSNEQFF
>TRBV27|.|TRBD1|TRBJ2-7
TGTGCCAGCAGCCCATTGGGAAGGACAGGGACCAACTACGAGCAGTACTTC
CASSPLGRTGTNYEQYF
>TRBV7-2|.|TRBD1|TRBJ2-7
TGTGCCAGCAGCTTATCGGGACAGGGTTCCTACGAGCAGTACTTC
CASSLSGQGSYEQYF
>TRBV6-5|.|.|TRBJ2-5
TGTGCCAGCAGTTGGCAGGGTCAAGAGACCCAGTACTTC
CASSWQGQETQYF
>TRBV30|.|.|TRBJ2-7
TGTGCCTGGAACGGGCCTTACTCCTACGAGCAGTACTTC
CAWNGPYSYEQYF
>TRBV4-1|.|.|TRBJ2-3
TGCGCCAGCAGAGGAGATACGCAGTATTTT
CASRGDTQYF
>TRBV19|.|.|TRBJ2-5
TGTGCCAGTAGTCTTTGGGACAACCAAGAGACCCAGTACTTC
CASSLWDNQETQYF
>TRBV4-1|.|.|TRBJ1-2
TGCGCCAGCAGCCAAGGGCGAGGAAGGGAGCGGGATGGCTACACCTTC
CASSQGRGRERDGYTF
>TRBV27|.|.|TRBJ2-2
TGTGCCAGCAGTTATATAGGGACCCAGGGGGAGCTGTTTTTT
CASSYIGTQGELFF
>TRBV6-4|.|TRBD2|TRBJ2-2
TGTGCCAGCAGCCACCTTCGGGGGGGGTCCGGCACCGGGGAGCTGTTTTTT
CASSHLRGGSGTGELFF
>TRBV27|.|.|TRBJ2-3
TGTGCCAGCAGTTTATCAGCGGAATCTAGCACAGATACGCAGTATTTT
CASSLSAESSTDTQYF
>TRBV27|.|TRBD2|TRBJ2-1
TGTGCCAGCAGTCCGGGACTAGCGGGAGGGCATAATGAGCAGTTCTTC
CASSPGLAGGHNEQFF
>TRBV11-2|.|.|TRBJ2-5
TGTGCCAGCAGCTTAGATAGCGACCCCTCGAGAGAGACCCAGTACTTC
CASSLDSDPSRETQYF
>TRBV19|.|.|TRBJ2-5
TGTGCCAGTAGTCACGCCAGGGGAAACCAAGAGACCCAGTACTTC
CASSHARGNQETQYF
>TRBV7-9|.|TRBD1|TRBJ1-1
TGTGCCAGCAGCTCGGGACAGGAGAATGGAGCTTTCTTT
CASSSGQENGAFF
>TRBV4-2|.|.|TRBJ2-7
TGTGCCAGCAGCCAAGTTGGGACGGGGCCTTACGAGCAGTACTTC
CASSQVGTGPYEQYF
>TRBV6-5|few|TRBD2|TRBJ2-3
TGTGCCAGCAGTGGCCTAGCGGGGGGGCCGGATACGCAGTATTTT
CASSGLAGGPDTQYF
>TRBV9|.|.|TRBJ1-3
TGTGCCAGCAGCGAGTACTTTGGAAACACCATATATTTT
CASSEYFGNTIYF